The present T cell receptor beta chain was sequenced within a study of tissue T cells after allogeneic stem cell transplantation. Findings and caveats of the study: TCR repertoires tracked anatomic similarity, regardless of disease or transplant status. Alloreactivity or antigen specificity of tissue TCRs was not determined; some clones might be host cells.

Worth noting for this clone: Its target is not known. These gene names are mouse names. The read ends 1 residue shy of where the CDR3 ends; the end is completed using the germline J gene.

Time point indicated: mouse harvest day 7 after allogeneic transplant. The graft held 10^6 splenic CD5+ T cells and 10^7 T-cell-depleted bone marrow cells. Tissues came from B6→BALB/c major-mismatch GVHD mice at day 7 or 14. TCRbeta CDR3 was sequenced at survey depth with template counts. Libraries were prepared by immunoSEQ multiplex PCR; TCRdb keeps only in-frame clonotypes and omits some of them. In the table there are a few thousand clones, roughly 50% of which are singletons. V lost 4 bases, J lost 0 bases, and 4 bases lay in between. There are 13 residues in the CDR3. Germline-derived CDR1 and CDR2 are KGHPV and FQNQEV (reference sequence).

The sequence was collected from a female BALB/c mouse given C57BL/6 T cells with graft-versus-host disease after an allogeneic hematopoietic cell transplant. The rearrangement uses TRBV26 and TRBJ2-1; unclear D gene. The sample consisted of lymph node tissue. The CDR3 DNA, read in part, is TGTGCCAGCAGTCCTTATAACTATGCTGAGCAGTTC. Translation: CASSPYNYAEQF. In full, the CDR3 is CASSPYNYAEQFF. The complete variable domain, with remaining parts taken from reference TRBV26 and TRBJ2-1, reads NSKVIQTPRYLVKGQGQKAKMRCIPEKGHPVVFWYQQNKNNEFKFLINFQNQEVLQQIDMTEKRFSAECPSNSPCSLEIQSSEAGDSALYLCASSPYNYAEQFFGPGTRLTVL.